This T cell receptor (beta chain) was found in a study of blood T cell repertoires in COVID-19. On the study more broadly: Donors in the United States, Italy and Spain gave samples during acute or convalescent COVID-19.

The CDR3 is 11 residues long. V lost 4 bases, J lost 2 bases, and 2 bases lay in between. Germline CDR1 is SGHVS and CDR2 is FQNEAQ. Original analysis: Counts of nucleated cells, estimated from reference gene primer amplification, were obtained. The protocol was immunoSEQ multiplex PCR, while the TCRdb copy is restricted to in-frame clones and leaves out a portion. From that table come the V and J calls and clone size; the DNA was used to work out D and trimming. The sample includes 290,000 or so clones, around 85% of them seen just once. The TCR comes from a man in his forties or fifties with active or convalescent COVID-19. The chain combines TRBV7-8 with TRBJ2-5; D not certain. The sample taken for sequencing was peripheral blood. The CDR3 sequence is CASSSQETQYF. CDR3 in DNA: TGTGCCAGCAGCTCTCAAGAGACCCAGTACTTC.